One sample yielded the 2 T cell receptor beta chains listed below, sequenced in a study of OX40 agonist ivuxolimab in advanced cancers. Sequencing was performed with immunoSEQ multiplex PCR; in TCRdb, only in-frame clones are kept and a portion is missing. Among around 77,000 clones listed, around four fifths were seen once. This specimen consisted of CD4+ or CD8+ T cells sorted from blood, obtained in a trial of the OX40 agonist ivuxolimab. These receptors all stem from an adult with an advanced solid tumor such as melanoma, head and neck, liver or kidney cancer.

CDR3 sequence reads: CASSLDQVGYEQYF. DNA for the CDR3: TGTGCCAGCAGCTTAGACCAGGTGGGATACGAGCAGTACTTC. The chain links TRBV6-6 to TRBJ2-7; D uncertain. The CDR3 runs 14 residues. Trimming took off 6 bases at V and 4 bases at J, with 16 bases between the two ends. Germline CDR1 reads MNHNY; CDR2 reads SVGAGI (reference sequence).

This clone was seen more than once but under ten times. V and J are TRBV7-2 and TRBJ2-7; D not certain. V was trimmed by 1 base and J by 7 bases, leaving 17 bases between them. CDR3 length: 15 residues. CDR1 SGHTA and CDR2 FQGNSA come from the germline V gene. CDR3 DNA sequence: TGTGCCAGCAGCTTAGGGTCCCCTCCACTGGGAGAGCAGTACTTC. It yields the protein CASSLGSPPLGEQYF.